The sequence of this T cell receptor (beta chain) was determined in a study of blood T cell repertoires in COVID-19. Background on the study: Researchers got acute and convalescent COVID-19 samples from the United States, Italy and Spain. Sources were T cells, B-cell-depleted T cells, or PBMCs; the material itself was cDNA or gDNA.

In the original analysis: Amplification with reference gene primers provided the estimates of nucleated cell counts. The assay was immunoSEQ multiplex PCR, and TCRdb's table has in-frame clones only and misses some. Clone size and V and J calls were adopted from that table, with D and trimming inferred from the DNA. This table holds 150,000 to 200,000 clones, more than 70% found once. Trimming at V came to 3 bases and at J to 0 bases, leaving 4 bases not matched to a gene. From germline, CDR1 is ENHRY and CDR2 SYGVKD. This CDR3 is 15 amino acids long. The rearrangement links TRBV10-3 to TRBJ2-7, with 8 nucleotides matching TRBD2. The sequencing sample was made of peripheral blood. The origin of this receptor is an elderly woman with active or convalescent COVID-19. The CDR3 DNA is TGTGCCATCAGTGATACCGGGACTAGCTCCTACGAGCAGTACTTC. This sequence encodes CAISDTGTSSYEQYF.